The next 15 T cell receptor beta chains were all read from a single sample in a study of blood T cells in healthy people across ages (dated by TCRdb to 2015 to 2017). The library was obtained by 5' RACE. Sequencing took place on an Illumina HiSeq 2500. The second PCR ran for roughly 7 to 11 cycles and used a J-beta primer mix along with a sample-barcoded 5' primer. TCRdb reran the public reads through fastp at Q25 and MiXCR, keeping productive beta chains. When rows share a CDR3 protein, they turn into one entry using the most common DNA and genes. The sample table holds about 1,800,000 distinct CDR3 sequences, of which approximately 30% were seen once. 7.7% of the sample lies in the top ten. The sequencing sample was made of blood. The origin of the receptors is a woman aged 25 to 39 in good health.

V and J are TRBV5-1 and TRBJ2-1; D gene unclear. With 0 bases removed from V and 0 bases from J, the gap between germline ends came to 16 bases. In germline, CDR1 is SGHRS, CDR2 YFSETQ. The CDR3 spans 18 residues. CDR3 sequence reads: CASSLGGRSASSYNEQFF. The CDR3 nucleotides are TGCGCCAGCAGCTTGGGTGGAAGGAGCGCAAGCTCCTACAATGAGCAGTTCTTC.

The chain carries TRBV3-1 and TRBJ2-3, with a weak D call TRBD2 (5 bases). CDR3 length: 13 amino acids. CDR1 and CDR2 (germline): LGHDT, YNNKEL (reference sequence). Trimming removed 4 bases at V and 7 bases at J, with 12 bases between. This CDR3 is CASSRAEVNTQYF. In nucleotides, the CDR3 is TGTGCCAGCAGCCGGGCGGAGGTCAATACGCAGTATTTT.

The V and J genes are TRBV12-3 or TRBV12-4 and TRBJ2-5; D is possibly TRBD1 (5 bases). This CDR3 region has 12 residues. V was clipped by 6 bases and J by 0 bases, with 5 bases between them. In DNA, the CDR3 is TGTGCCAGCAGGGACAACCAAGAGACCCAGTACTTC. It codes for CASRDNQETQYF.

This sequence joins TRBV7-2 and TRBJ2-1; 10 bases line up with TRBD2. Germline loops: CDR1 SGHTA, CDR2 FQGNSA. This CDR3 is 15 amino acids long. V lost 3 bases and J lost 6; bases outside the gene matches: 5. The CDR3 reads CASSFIAGGSNEQFF. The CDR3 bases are TGTGCCAGCAGCTTCATAGCGGGAGGATCCAATGAGCAGTTCTTC. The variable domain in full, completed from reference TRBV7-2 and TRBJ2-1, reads GAGVSQSPSNKVTEKGKDVELRCDPISGHTALYWYRQSLGQGLEFLIYFQGNSAPDKSGLPSDRFSAERTGGSVSTLTIQRTQQEDSAVYLCASSFIAGGSNEQFFGPGTRLTVL.

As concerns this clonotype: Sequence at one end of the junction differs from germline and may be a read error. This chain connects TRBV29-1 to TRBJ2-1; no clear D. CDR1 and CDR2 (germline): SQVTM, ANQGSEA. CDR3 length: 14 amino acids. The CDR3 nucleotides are TGCGGCGTTATAGTTGGGATGATGCACGATGAGCAGTTCTTC. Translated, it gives CGVIVGMMHDEQFF.

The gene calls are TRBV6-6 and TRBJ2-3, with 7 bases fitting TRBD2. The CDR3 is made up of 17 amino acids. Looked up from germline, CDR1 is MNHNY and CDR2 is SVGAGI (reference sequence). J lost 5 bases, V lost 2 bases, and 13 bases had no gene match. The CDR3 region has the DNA TGTGCCAGCAGTTACGGGGGGGTTGGGAAGGGCAGAGATACGCAGTATTTT. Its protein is CASSYGGVGKGRDTQYF.

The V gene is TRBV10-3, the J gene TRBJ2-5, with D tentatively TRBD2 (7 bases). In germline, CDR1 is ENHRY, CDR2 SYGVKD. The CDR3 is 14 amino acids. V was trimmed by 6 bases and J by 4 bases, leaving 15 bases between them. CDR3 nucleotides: TGTGCCATCAGAGGCGGAGGGGGGGGAGAGACCCAGTACTTC. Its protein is CAIRGGGGGETQYF.

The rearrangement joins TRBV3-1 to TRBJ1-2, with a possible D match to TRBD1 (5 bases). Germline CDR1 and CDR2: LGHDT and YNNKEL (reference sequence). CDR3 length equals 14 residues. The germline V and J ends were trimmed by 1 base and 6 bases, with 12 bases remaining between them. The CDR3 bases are TGTGCCAGCAGCCAAGGGGGCGTAGGGAATGGCTACACCTTC. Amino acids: CASSQGGVGNGYTF.

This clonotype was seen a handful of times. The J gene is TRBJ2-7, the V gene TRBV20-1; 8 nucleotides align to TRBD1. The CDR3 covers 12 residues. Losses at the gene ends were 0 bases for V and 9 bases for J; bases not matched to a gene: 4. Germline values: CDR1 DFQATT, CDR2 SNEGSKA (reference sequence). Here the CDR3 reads CSARDPGQVQYF. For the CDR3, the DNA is TGCAGTGCTAGAGATCCGGGACAGGTGCAGTACTTC.

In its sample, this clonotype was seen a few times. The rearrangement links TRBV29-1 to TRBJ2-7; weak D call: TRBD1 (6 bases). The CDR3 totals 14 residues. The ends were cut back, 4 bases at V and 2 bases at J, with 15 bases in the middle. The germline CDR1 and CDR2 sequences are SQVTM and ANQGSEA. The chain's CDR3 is CSVAEVGATYEQYF. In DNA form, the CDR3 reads TGCAGCGTTGCCGAGGTGGGGGCGACCTACGAGCAGTACTTC.

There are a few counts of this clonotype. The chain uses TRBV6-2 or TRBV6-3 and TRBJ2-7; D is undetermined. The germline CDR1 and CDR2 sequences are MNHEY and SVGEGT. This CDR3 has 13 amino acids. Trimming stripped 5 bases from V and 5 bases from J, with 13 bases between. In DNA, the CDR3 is TGTGCCAGCAGTGGAATCCAAGGCCACGAGCAGTACTTC. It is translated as CASSGIQGHEQYF.

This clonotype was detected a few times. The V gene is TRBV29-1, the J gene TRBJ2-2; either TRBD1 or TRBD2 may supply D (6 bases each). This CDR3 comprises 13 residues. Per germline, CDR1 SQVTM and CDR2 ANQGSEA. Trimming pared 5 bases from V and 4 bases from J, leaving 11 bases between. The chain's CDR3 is CSVLGGRTGELFF. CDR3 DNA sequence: TGCAGCGTTCTGGGGGGCCGCACCGGGGAGCTGTTTTTT.

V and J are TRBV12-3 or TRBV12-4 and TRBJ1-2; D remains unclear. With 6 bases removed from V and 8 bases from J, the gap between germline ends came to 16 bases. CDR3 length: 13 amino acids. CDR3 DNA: TGTGCCAGCAGGCCTCTGAACAGTGGAGGCTACACCTTC. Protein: CASRPLNSGGYTF.

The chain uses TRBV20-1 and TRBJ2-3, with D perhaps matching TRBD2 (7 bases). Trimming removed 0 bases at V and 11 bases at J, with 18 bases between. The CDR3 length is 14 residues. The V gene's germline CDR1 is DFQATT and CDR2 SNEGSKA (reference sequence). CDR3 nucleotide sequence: TGCAGTGCTAGAGATCCCGTCGGGGGGCAGGGGCAGTATTTT. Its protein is CSARDPVGGQGQYF.

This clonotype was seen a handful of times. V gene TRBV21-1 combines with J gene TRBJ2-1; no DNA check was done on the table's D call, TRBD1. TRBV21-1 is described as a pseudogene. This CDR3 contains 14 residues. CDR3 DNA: TGTGCCAGCAGCCGTCGACAGGCCTACAATGAGCAGTTCTTC. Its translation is CASSRRQAYNEQFF.